The clone carrying this TCR beta chain has a handful of counts. Antigen: not known. MiXCR, applied by TCRdb to the 5' RACE reads, yields one record per CDR3 protein. The table shows about 150,000 distinct CDR3 sequences, with approximately 26% occurring only once. The length of the CDR3 is 17 residues. Germline values: CDR1 LNHDA, CDR2 SQIVND (reference sequence). Germline trimming cut 6 bases from V and 2 bases from J; bases unmatched to any gene: 14. This sample was taken from a study of T-cell memory formation after mild COVID-19. Points from the study as a whole: Second-wave clones that peaked on day 37 lacked confirmed SARS-CoV-2 specificity. Contracting clones, day 15 to 85, had balanced CD4/CD8, and later expanders favored CD4+.

What was sequenced was PBMCs or a T cell subset sorted from them (not recorded which). The receptor comes from an adult woman who had mild COVID-19 (a few samples of this study predate the infection). Cell type and time point are not known. The chain carries TRBV19 and TRBJ2-7, with 9 bases identical to TRBD1. CDR3 region: CASRGGPRDRATYEQYF. The CDR3 DNA reads TGTGCCAGTAGAGGGGGCCCCCGGGACAGGGCAACCTACGAGCAGTACTTC.